One TCR beta chain is described in this entry. Repertoires were generated with immunoSEQ multiplex PCR, while TCRdb's copy carries only in-frame clones and drops some. The sample has under 65,000 clones, 85% to 95% seen once. This sample is part of a study of control samples from healthy donors and cancer patients. V lost 2 bases and J 2 bases, leaving 10 bases between the germline ends. This CDR3 contains 15 residues. Germline CDR1 is MNHEY and CDR2 is SVGEGT. Sequencing input: PBMCs. This receptor was obtained from a man younger than 45 with colorectal cancer. The chain has TRBV6-2 or TRBV6-3 and TRBJ2-1; weak D call: TRBD1 (6 bases). CDR3 nucleotides: TGTGCCAGCAGTTACCCCAGGGGAACCTACAATGAGCAGTTCTTC. It yields the protein CASSYPRGTYNEQFF.